This is a list of T cell receptor beta chains from one sample in a study of response to subunit inactivated influenza vaccine. Each CDR3 protein is one row after TCRdb ran MiXCR on the RT-PCR reads. The sample includes roughly 190,000 distinct CDR3 sequences, around 12% of them seen just once. These data also formed part of another study, on T cells expressing NK-cell markers.

Material: CD8+ T cells sorted from PBMCs, obtained 11 to 12 days after vaccination. The receptors were sampled from a man in his fifties or sixties who received an inactivated influenza vaccine. The CDR3 runs from the conserved cysteine through the conserved F or W. The order of the fields is J gene, D gene, V gene, clone size, CDR3 protein, CDR3 DNA. The D gene is left open where the match is weak. Part of the rows lack a size; the others show once, few, many or a class for expanded clones.

>TRBJ2-5|TRBD1|TRBV28|-
CASSSWTGGKTQYF
TGTGCCAGCAGTTCATGGACAGGGGGCAAGACCCAGTACTTC
>TRBJ2-7|-|TRBV11-2|many
CASRMVRAPYEQYF
TGTGCCAGCAGGATGGTACGCGCGCCGTACGAGCAGTACTTC
>TRBJ2-7|-|TRBV27|many
CASSLYGPTYEQYF
TGTGCCAGCAGCTTGTACGGGCCTACCTACGAGCAGTACTTC
>TRBJ2-7|TRBD1|TRBV9|few
CASSPGTGGGTYEQYF
TGTGCCAGCAGCCCCGGGACAGGGGGCGGCACCTACGAGCAGTACTTC
>TRBJ1-5|TRBD1|TRBV20-1|many
CSARGTGIQPQHF
TGCAGTGCTAGAGGGACAGGAATACAGCCCCAGCATTTT
>TRBJ2-7|-|TRBV28|few
CASSPAGLKVEQYF
TGTGCCAGCAGTCCCGCGGGCCTGAAAGTAGAGCAGTACTTC
>TRBJ2-1|-|TRBV12-3/TRBV12-4|many
CAAGGSLYEQFF
TGTGCCGCCGGAGGTAGCTTATATGAGCAGTTCTTC
>TRBJ2-5|-|TRBV20-1|few
CSANKGPTSPETQYF
TGCAGTGCTAATAAGGGGCCGACCTCGCCAGAGACCCAGTACTTC
>TRBJ2-1|TRBD2|TRBV4-2|-
CASSPRLAGEVEQFF
TGTGCCAGCAGCCCGCGACTAGCGGGGGAGGTTGAGCAGTTCTTC
>TRBJ2-7|-|TRBV13|few
CASSFGLALSYEQYF
TGTGCCAGCAGCTTCGGGCTAGCGCTCTCCTACGAGCAGTACTTC
>TRBJ2-3|-|TRBV7-8|-
CASSLEYPGPDTQYF
TGTGCCAGCAGCTTAGAATACCCGGGACCAGATACGCAGTATTTT
>TRBJ2-3|-|TRBV11-1|-
CASSLGSGASDTQYF
TGTGCCAGCAGCTTAGGTAGCGGAGCCTCGGATACGCAGTATTTT
>TRBJ2-7|-|TRBV7-9|-
CDSSLGSGSLSYEQYF
TGTGACAGCAGCTTAGGAAGCGGGTCTCTCTCCTACGAGCAGTACTTC
>TRBJ1-6|TRBD1|TRBV27|-
CASSIITGGSSYNSPLHF
TGTGCCAGCAGTATAATTACAGGGGGCAGCTCCTATAATTCACCCCTCCACTTT
>TRBJ1-2|-|TRBV6-1|-
CASSHPKRGVNYGYTF
TGTGCCAGCAGTCATCCTAAACGAGGGGTTAACTATGGCTACACCTTC
>TRBJ2-3|TRBD1|TRBV4-3|-
CASSPGDRVLDTQYF
TGCGCCAGCAGCCCTGGGGACAGGGTTTTAGATACGCAGTATTTT
>TRBJ1-1|-|TRBV7-9|few
CASSREWGDEAFF
TGTGCCAGCAGCCGAGAATGGGGTGATGAAGCTTTCTTT
>TRBJ2-1|-|TRBV6-2/TRBV6-3|few
CATTYMISYNEQFF
TGTGCCACCACCTACATGATCTCCTACAATGAGCAGTTCTTC
>TRBJ2-1|-|TRBV5-6|many
CASSWGTYNEQFF
TGTGCCAGCAGTTGGGGGACCTACAATGAGCAGTTCTTC
>TRBJ2-6|TRBD1|TRBV9|few
CASSVAGGAAGANVLTF
TGTGCCAGCAGCGTAGCAGGGGGCGCTGCTGGGGCCAACGTCCTGACTTTC